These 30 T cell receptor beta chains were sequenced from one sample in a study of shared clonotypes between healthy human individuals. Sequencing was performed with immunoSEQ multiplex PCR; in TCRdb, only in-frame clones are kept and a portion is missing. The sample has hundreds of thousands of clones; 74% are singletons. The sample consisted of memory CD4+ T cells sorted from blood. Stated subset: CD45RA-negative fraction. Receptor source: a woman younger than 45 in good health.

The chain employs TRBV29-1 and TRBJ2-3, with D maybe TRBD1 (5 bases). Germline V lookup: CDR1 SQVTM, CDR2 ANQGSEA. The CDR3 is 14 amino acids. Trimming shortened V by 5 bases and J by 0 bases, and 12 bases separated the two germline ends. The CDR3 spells CSVTTGASTDTQYF. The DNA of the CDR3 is TGCAGCGTTACAACAGGTGCTAGCACAGATACGCAGTATTTT.

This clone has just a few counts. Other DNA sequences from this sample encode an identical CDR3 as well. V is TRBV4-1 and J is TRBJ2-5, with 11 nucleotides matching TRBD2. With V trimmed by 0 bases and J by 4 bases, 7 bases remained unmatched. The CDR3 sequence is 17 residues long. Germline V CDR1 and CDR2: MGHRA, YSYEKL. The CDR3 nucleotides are TGCGCCAGCAGCCAAGATTGGCGGCTAGCGGGAGGAGAGACCCAGTACTTC. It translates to CASSQDWRLAGGETQYF.

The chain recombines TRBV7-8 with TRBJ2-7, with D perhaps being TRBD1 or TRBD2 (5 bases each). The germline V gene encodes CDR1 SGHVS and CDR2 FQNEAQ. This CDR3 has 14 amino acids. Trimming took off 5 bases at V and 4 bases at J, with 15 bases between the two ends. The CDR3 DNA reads TGTGCCAGCAGCCCTCAGGGACGACCATACGAGCAGTACTTC. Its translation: CASSPQGRPYEQYF.

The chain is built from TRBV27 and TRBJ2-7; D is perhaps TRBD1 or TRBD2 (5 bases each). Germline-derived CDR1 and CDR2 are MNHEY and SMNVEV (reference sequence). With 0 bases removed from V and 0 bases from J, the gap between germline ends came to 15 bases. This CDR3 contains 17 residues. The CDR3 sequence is CASSLSGDSYSSYEQYF. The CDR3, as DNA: TGTGCCAGCAGTTTATCGGGAGACAGCTACAGCTCCTACGAGCAGTACTTC.

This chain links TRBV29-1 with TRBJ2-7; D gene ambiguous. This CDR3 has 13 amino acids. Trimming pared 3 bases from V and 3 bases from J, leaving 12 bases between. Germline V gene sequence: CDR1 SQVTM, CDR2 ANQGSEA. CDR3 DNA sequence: TGCAGCGTTGAGTCCAGCGTCGGCTACGAGCAGTACTTC. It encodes CSVESSVGYEQYF.

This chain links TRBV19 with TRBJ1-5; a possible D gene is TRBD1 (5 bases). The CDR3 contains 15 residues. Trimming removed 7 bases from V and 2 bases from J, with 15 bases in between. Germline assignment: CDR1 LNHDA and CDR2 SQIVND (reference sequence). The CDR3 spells CASIPAGVGNQPQHF. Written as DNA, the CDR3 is TGTGCCAGTATTCCCGCGGGGGTTGGCAATCAGCCCCAGCATTTT.

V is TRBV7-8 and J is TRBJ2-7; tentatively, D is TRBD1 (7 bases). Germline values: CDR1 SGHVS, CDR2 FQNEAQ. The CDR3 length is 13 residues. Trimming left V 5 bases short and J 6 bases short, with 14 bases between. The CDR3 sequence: CASSPGQEGEQYF. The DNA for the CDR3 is TGTGCCAGCAGCCCAGGACAGGAGGGCGAGCAGTACTTC.

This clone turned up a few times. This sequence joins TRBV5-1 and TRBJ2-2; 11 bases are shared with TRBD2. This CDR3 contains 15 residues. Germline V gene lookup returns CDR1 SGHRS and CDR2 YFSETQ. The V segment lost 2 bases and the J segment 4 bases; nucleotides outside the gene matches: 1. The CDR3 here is CASSFGLAGTGELFF. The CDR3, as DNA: TGCGCCAGCAGCTTCGGACTAGCGGGCACCGGGGAGCTGTTTTTT.

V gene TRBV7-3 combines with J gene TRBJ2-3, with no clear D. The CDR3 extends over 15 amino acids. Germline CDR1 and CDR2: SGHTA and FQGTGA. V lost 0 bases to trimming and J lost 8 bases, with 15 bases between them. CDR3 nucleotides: TGTGCCAGCAGCTTAACTGGAGCCCCCCGCGGTACGCAGTATTTT. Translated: CASSLTGAPRGTQYF.

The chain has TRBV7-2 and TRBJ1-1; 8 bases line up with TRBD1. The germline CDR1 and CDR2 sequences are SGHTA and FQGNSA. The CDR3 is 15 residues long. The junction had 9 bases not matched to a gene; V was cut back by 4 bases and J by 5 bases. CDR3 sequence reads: CASSWEWQGATEAFF. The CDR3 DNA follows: TGTGCCAGCAGCTGGGAATGGCAGGGGGCGACTGAAGCTTTCTTT. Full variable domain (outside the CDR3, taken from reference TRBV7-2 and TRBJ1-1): GAGVSQSPSNKVTEKGKDVELRCDPISGHTALYWYRQSLGQGLEFLIYFQGNSAPDKSGLPSDRFSAERTGGSVSTLTIQRTQQEDSAVYLCASSWEWQGATEAFFGQGTRLTVV.

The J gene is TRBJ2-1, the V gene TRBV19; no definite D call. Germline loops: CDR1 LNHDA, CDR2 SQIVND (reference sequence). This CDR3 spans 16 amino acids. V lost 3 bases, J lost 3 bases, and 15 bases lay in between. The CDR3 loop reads CASSILRGGFYNEQFF. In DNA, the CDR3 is TGTGCCAGTAGTATCCTCCGCGGCGGTTTCTACAATGAGCAGTTCTTC.

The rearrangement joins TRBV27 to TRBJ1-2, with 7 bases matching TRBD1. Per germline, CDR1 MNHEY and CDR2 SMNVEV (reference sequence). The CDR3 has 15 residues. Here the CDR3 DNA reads TGTGCTACTTGGACAGGCACCGCTATTAACTATGGCTACACCTTC. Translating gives CATWTGTAINYGYTF.

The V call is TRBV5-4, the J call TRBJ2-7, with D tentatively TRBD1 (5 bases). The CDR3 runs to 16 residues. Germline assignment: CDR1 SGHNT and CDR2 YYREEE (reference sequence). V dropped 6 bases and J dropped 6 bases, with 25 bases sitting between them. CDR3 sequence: CASTNSLVRGPREQYF. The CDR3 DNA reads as TGTGCCAGCACCAATTCCCTTGTAAGGGGCCCCCGCGAGCAGTACTTC.

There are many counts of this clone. CDR3 DNA: TGTGCCAGCAGCTTAGGGCGGCAGCGCCTGTCAGTCTCTGGAAACACCATATATTTT. It encodes CASSLGRQRLSVSGNTIYF. The V call is TRBV7-9, the J call TRBJ1-3; D not certain. Per germline, CDR1 SEHNR and CDR2 FQNEAQ (reference sequence). This CDR3 has 19 amino acids. Between the trimmed V and J ends, which lost 1 base and 0 bases, there was a span of 19 bases.

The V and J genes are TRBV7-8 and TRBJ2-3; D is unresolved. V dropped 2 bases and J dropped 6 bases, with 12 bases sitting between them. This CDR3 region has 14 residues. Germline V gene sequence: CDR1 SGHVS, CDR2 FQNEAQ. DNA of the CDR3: TGTGCCAGCAGCTTAAACCTCCGGTCCGATACGCAGTATTTT. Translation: CASSLNLRSDTQYF.

CDR3 sequence: CASSVAGNSGNTIYF. For the CDR3, the DNA is TGTGCCAGCAGCGTAGCGGGGAACTCTGGAAACACCATATATTTT. The chain links TRBV9 to TRBJ1-3; D gene ambiguous. Trimming pared 0 bases from V and 0 bases from J, leaving 7 bases between. This CDR3 has 15 amino acids. Germline CDR1 is SGDLS and CDR2 is YYNGEE.

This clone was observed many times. In nucleotides, the CDR3 is TGTGCCAGCAGCCAAGATTTTGGCCTCCCTCGGGGGGATGAGCAGTTCTTC. Translation gives CASSQDFGLPRGDEQFF. The J gene is TRBJ2-1, the V gene TRBV4-2; 7 bases match TRBD2. With 0 bases clipped from V and 8 bases from J, the junction kept 13 bases outside the gene matches. CDR1 LGHNA and CDR2 YNFKEQ come from the germline V gene. The CDR3 sequence is 17 residues long.

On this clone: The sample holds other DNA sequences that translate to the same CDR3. The CDR3 sequence is CAWNRLAGADTQYF. DNA for the CDR3: TGTGCCTGGAACCGACTAGCGGGAGCAGATACGCAGTATTTT. The chain links TRBV30 to TRBJ2-3; 12 nucleotides agree with TRBD2. The CDR3 consists of 14 residues. Germline V gives CDR1 GTSNPN, CDR2 SVGIG (reference sequence). Losses at the gene ends were 4 bases for V and 4 bases for J; bases not matched to a gene: 3.

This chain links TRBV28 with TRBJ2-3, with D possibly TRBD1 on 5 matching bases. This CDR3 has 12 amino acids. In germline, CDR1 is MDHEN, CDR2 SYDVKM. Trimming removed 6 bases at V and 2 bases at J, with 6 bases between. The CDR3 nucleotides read TGTGCCAGCAGAGGGGCCACAGATACGCAGTATTTT. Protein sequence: CASRGATDTQYF.

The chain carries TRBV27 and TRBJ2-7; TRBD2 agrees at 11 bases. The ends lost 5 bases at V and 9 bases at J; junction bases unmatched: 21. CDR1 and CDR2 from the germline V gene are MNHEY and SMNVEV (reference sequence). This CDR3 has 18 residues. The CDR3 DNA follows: TGTGCCAGCAGTCCTTTTAGTCAAGCACTAGCGGGAGAAACGGTGCAGTACTTC. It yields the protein CASSPFSQALAGETVQYF.

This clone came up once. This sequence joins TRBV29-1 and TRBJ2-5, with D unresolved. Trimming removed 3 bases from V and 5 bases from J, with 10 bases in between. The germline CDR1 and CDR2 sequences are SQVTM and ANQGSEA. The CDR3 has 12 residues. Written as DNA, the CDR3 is TGCAGCGTTGAGAAAGTTGGGGAGACCCAGTACTTC. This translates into CSVEKVGETQYF.

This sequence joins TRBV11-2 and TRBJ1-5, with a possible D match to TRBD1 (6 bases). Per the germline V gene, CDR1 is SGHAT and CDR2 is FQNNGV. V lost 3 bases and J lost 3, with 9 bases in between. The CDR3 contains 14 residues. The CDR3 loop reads CASSLDRFNQPQHF. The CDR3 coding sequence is TGTGCCAGCAGCTTGGACAGATTCAATCAGCCCCAGCATTTT.

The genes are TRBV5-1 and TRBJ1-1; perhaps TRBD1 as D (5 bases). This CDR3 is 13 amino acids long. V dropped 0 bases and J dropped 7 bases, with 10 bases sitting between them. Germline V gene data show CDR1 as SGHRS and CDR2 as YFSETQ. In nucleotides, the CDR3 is TGCGCCAGCAGCTTGGCCTCGCAGGGTGAAGCTTTCTTT. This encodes CASSLASQGEAFF.

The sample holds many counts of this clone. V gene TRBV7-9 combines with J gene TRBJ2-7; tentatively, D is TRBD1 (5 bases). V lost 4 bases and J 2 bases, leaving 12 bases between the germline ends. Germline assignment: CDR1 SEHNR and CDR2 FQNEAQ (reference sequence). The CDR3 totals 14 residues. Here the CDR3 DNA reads TGTGCCAGCAGCTCGGCTGGGGCGGCCTACGAGCAGTACTTC. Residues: CASSSAGAAYEQYF. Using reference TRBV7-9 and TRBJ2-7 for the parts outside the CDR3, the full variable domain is DTGVSQNPRHKITKRGQNVTFRCDPISEHNRLYWYRQTLGQGPEFLTYFQNEAQLEKSRLLSDRFSAERPKGSFSTLEIQRTEQGDSAMYLCASSSAGAAYEQYFGPGTRLTVT.

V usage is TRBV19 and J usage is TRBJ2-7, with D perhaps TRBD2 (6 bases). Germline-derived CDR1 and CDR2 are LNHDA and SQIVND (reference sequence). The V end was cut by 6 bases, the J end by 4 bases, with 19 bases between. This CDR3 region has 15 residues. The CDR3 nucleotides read TGTGCCAGTAGCAAAGGGACTTATTCCTCATACGAGCAGTACTTC. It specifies CASSKGTYSSYEQYF.

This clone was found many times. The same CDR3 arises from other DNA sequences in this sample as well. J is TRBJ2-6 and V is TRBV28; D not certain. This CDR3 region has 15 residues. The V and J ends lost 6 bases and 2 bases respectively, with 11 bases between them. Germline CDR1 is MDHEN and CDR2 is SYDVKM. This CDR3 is CASSPPVTGANVLTF. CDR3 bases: TGTGCCAGCAGCCCACCGGTTACTGGGGCCAACGTCCTGACTTTC.

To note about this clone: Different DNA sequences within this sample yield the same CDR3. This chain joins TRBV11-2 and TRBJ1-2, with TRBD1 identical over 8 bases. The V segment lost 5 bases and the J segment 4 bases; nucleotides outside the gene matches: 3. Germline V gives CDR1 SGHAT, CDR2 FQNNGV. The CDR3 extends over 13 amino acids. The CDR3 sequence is CASSRDRGYGYTF. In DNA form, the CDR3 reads TGTGCCAGCAGCCGTGACAGGGGCTATGGCTACACCTTC.

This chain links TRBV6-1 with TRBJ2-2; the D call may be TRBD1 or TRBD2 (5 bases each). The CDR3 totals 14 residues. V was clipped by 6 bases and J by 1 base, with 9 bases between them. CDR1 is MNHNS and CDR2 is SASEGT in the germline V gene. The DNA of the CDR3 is TGTGCCAGCAGGGGGGACGGGAACACCGGGGAGCTGTTTTTT. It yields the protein CASRGDGNTGELFF.

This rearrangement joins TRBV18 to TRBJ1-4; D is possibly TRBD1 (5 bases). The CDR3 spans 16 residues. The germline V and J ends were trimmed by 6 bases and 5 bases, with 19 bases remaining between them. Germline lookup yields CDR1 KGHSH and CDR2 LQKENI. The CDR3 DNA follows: TGTGCCAGCTCTCAAAGGCTAGGGGACTCAAATGAAAAACTGTTTTTT. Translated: CASSQRLGDSNEKLFF.

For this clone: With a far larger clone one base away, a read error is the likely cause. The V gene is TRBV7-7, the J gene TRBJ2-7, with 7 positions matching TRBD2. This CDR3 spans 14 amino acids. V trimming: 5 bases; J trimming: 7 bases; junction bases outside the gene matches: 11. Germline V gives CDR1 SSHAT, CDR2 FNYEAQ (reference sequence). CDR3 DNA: TGTGCCAGCAGCCCGACCGAACTAGCGAGGGAGCAGTACTTC. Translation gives CASSPTELAREQYF.